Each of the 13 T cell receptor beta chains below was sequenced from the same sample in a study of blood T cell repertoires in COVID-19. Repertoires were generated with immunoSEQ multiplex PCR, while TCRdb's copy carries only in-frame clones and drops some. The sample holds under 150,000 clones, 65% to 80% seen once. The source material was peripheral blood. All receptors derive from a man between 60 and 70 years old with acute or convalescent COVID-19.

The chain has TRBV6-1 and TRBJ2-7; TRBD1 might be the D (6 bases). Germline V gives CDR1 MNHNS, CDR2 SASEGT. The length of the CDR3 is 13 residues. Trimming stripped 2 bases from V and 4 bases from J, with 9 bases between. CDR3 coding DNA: TGTGCCAGCAGTGAACAGGGGCCATACGAGCAGTACTTC. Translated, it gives CASSEQGPYEQYF.

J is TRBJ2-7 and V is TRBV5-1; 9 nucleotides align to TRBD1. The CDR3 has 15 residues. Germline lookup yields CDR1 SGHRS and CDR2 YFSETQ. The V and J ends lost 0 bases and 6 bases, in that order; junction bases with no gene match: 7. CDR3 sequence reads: CASSLEGQGVREQYF. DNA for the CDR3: TGCGCCAGCAGCTTGGAGGGACAGGGAGTCCGCGAGCAGTACTTC.

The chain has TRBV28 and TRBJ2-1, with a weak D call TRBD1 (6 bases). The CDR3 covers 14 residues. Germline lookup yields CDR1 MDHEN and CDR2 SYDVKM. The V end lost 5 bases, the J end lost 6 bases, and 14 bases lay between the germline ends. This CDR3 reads CASSPPQGPNEQFF. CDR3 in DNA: TGTGCCAGCAGTCCACCTCAGGGGCCCAATGAGCAGTTCTTC. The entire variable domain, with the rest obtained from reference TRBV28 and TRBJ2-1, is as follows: DVKVTQSSRYLVKRTGEKVFLECVQDMDHENMFWYRQDPGLGLRLIYFSYDVKMKEKGDIPEGYSVSREKKERFSLILESASTNQTSMYLCASSPPQGPNEQFFGPGTRLTVL.

The CDR3 is CATSALGDQPQHF. The CDR3 nucleotides are TGTGCCACCAGTGCCCTCGGAGATCAGCCCCAGCATTTT. The chain carries TRBV24-1 and TRBJ1-5; D remains unclear. Trimming shortened V by 5 bases and J by 5 bases, and 9 bases separated the two germline ends. The CDR3 has 13 amino acids. The V gene's germline CDR1 is KGHDR and CDR2 SFDVKD.

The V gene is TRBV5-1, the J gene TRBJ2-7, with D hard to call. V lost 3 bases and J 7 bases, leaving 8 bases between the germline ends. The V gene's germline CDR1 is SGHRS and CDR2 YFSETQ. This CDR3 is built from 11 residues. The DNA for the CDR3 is TGCGCCAGCAGCTCTGCCCAGGAGCAGTACTTC. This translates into CASSSAQEQYF. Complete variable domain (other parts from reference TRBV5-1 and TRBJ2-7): KAGVTQTPRYLIKTRGQQVTLSCSPISGHRSVSWYQQTPGQGLQFLFEYFSETQRNKGNFPGRFSGRQFSNSRSEMNVSTLELGDSALYLCASSSAQEQYFGPGTRLTVT.

CDR3 protein: CASSWDRGTEAFF. The CDR3 DNA reads as TGCGCCAGCAGCTGGGACAGGGGCACTGAAGCTTTCTTT. The J gene is TRBJ1-1, the V gene TRBV5-1, with TRBD1 matching over 10 bases. The CDR3 totals 13 residues. Germline V CDR1 and CDR2: SGHRS, YFSETQ. V dropped 3 bases and J dropped 4; count of bases not matched to a gene: 0.

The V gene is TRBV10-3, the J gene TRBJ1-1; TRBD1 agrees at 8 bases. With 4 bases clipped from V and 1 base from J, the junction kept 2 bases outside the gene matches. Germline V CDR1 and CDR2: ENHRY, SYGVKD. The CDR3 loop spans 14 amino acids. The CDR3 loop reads CAISGTGTNTEAFF. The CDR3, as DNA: TGTGCCATCAGTGGGACAGGGACGAACACTGAAGCTTTCTTT.

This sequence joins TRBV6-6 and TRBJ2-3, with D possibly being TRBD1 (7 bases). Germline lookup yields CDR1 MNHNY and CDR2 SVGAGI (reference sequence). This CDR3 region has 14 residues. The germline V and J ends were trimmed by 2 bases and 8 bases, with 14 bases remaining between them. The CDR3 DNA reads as TGTGCCAGCAGTTACGGAGGGGGCCCCGGTACGCAGTATTTT. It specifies CASSYGGGPGTQYF.

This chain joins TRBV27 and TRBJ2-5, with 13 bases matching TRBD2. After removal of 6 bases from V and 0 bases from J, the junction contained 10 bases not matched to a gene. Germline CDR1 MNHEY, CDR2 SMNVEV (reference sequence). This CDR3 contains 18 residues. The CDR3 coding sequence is TGTGCCAGCAGCCCGGGACTAGCGGGAAGGGGGTACCAAGAGACCCAGTACTTC. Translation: CASSPGLAGRGYQETQYF.

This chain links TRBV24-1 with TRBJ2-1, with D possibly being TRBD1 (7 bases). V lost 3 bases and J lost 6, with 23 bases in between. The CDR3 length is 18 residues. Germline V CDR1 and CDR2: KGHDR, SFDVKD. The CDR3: CATSDPRPRGATSNEQFF. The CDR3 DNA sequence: TGTGCCACCAGTGATCCCCGTCCCAGGGGGGCGACAAGCAATGAGCAGTTCTTC.

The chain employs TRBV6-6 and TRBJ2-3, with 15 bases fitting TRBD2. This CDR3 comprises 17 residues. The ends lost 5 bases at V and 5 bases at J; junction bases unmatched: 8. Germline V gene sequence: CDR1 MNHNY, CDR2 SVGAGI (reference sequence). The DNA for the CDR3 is TGTGCCAGCAGTCAGGGACTAGCGGGAGGAGGGAGAGATACGCAGTATTTT. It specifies CASSQGLAGGGRDTQYF.

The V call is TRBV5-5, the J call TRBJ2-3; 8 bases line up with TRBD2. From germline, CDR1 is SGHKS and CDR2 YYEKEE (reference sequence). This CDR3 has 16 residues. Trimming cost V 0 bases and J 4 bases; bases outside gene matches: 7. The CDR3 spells CASSLDGGRFPDTQYF. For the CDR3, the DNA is TGTGCCAGCAGCTTGGATGGCGGGAGGTTCCCAGATACGCAGTATTTT.

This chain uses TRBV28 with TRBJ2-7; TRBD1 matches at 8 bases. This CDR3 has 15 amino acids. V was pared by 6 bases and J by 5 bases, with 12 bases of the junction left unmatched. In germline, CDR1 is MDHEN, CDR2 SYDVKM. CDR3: CASSGSGQGHHEQYF. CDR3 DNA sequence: TGTGCCAGCAGCGGGTCTGGACAGGGACACCACGAGCAGTACTTC.